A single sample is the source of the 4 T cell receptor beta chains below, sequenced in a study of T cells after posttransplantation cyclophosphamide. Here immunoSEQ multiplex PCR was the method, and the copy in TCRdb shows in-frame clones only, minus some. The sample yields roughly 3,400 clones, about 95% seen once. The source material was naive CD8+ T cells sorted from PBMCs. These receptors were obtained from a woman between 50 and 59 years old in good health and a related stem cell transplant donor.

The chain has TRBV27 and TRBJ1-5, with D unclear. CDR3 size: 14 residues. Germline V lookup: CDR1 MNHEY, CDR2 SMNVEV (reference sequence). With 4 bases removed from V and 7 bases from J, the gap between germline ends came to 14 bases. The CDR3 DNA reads TGTGCCAGCAGTTGGGGAGTATCCGGGCAGCCCCAGCATTTT. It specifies CASSWGVSGQPQHF.

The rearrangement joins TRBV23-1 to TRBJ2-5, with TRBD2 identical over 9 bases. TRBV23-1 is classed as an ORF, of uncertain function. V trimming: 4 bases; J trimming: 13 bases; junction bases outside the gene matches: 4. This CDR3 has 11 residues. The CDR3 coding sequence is TGCGCCAGCAGTCTTCCAGCGGGAGGGTACTTC. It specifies CASSLPAGGYF.

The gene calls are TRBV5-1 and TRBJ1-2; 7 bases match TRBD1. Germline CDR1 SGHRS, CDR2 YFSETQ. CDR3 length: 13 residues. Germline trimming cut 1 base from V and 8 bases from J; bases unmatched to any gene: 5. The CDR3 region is CASSLTGADGYTF. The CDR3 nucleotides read TGCGCCAGCAGCTTGACAGGGGCGGACGGCTACACCTTC.

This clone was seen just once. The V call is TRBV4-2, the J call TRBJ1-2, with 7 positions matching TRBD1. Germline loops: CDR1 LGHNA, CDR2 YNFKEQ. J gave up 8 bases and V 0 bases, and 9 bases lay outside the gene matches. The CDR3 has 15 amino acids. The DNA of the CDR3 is TGTGCCAGCAGCCAAGAGGGCACAGGGGCGTACGGCTACACCTTC. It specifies CASSQEGTGAYGYTF.